One sample yielded the 8 T cell receptor beta chains listed below, sequenced in a study of T cell responses to AZD1222 COVID-19 vaccine. Only in-frame clones appear in the TCRdb table, and some are missing; sequencing was by immunoSEQ multiplex PCR. The table includes some 120,000 clones, more than 75% detected once. The specimen was peripheral blood, collected on day 0 of AZD1222 vaccination. These receptors all come from an adult in good health.

This clone was recorded once. This chain joins TRBV2 and TRBJ2-3, with TRBD2 matching over 11 bases. The CDR3 totals 17 residues. The germline gives CDR1 SNHLY, CDR2 FYNNEI. V dropped 7 bases and J dropped 4; count of bases not matched to a gene: 13. CDR3 residues: CASKSPGLAGGSDTQYF. CDR3 nucleotides: TGTGCCAGCAAAAGTCCGGGTCTAGCGGGGGGTTCAGATACGCAGTATTTT.

This clone is categorized as medium-sized. V is TRBV7-9 and J is TRBJ1-1; TRBD1 might be the D (5 bases). The CDR3 covers 13 residues. Trimming shortened V by 4 bases and J by 6 bases, and 12 bases separated the two germline ends. CDR1 and CDR2 from the germline V gene are SEHNR and FQNEAQ (reference sequence). CDR3 residues: CASSSQGRPEAFF. CDR3 sequence (DNA): TGTGCCAGCAGCTCTCAGGGACGCCCTGAAGCTTTCTTT.

This clone was detected a few times. The genes are TRBV7-8 and TRBJ1-1; D is perhaps TRBD1 (5 bases). Germline CDR1 and CDR2: SGHVS and FQNEAQ. V dropped 5 bases and J dropped 4 bases, with 11 bases sitting between them. CDR3 length: 13 amino acids. CDR3 protein: CASSPQGGTEAFF. CDR3 in DNA: TGTGCCAGCAGCCCCCAGGGTGGCACTGAAGCTTTCTTT.

The CDR3, as DNA: TGTGCCAGCAGCGATCAGGGGGCGCGGACTGAAGCTTTCTTT. Its translation is CASSDQGARTEAFF. This chain joins TRBV6-5 and TRBJ1-1; 8 bases line up with TRBD1. J was trimmed by 5 bases and V by 6 bases; bases with no gene match: 8. This CDR3 region has 14 residues. The germline gives CDR1 MNHEY, CDR2 SVGAGI.

The rearrangement joins TRBV30 to TRBJ1-6, with no clear D. This CDR3 comprises 14 residues. Germline V gives CDR1 GTSNPN, CDR2 SVGIG (reference sequence). V lost 3 bases, J lost 10 bases, and 16 bases lay in between. The CDR3 DNA is TGTGCCTGGAGCGACCTCACGACACGGTCACCCCTCCACTTT. Residues: CAWSDLTTRSPLHF. Full variable domain (rest looked up from reference TRBV30 and TRBJ1-6): SQTIHQWPATLVQPVGSPLSLECTVEGTSNPNLYWYRQAAGRGLQLLFYSVGIGQISSEVPQNLSASRPQDRQFILSSKKLLLSDSGFYLCAWSDLTTRSPLHFGNGTRLTVT.

The chain employs TRBV28 and TRBJ2-1; D possibly matches TRBD1 or TRBD2 (5 bases each). With 4 bases removed from V and 4 bases from J, the gap between germline ends came to 8 bases. Germline V gives CDR1 MDHEN, CDR2 SYDVKM. The CDR3 loop spans 13 amino acids. The CDR3 nucleotides are TGTGCCAGCAGTTGGGGGTTGTACAATGAGCAGTTCTTC. This codes for CASSWGLYNEQFF.

The chain has TRBV24-1 and TRBJ1-2; 7 bases align to TRBD1. From germline, CDR1 is KGHDR and CDR2 SFDVKD. There are 13 residues in the CDR3. V gave up 2 bases and J gave up 6 bases; unmatched junction bases: 2. DNA of the CDR3: TGTGCCACCAGTGATTACCAGGGGGATGGCTACACCTTC. It encodes CATSDYQGDGYTF.

The CDR3 coding sequence is TGTGCCAGCAGTTTAGTGTCCGGATACGAGCAGTACTTC. It translates to CASSLVSGYEQYF. The chain joins TRBV12-3 or TRBV12-4 to TRBJ2-7; D unclear. The CDR3 extends over 13 amino acids. The V and J ends lost 1 base and 4 bases respectively, with 8 bases between them.